The clone carrying this T cell receptor (beta chain) was counted at least ten times. Its antigen is not known. The data stem from a study of molecular identifiers for immune sequencing clone quantification. As for the study in general: With replicates, the RNA of roughly 21,000 or 96,000 naive CD8 cells was split five ways and four were sequenced. Overall study findings and caveats: Clones carrying above 20 RNA copies accounted for over 98% of effector molecules, under 1% in naive cells. Detection of one spiked Jurkat cell's TCR RNA reportedly worked in one million naive cells.

TCRdb reanalysed the PCR reads using MiXCR and keeps one entry per CDR3 protein. The sample carries over 35,000 distinct CDR3 sequences, around a sixth recorded once. CDR3 size: 15 residues. The ends lost 5 bases at V and 5 bases at J; junction bases unmatched: 9. CDR1 is SGDLS and CDR2 is YYNGEE in the germline V gene. Sorting isolated naive CD8 T cells as CD8+CD4-CCR7+CD45RA+ events. The sample taken for sequencing was naive CD8+ T cells from blood, with Jurkat cell RNA spiked in. Regarding subset: FACS-sorted CD8+CD4-CCR7+CD45RA+ naive T cells. V gene TRBV9 combines with J gene TRBJ2-1, with TRBD1 matching 8 bases. The sequence came from a human donor in good health. Some libraries in this study had Jurkat cell RNA spiked in. Written as DNA, the CDR3 is TGTGCCAGCAGGCAGGACCTGACAGGGGACAATGAGCAGTTCTTC. Translation: CASRQDLTGDNEQFF.